The clone carrying this T cell receptor beta chain was picked up a small number of times. CDR3 size: 13 residues. V gave up 3 bases and J gave up 0 bases, with 6 bases separating them. Germline CDR1 and CDR2: SQVTM and ANQGSEA. These data are taken from a study of identical twins. TCRdb re-derived calls from the 5' RACE reads in MiXCR, one entry per CDR3 protein. The sample contains more than 400,000 distinct CDR3 sequences, about 15% of which appear only once. The same specimen was also included in a second study, on yellow fever vaccine responses in identical twins. As that study records: Twins' vaccine T cell responses reportedly seemed partly convergent and partly personalized.

The sequencing sample was made of CD4+ T cells sorted from blood. The sequence derives from a woman in her late teens or twenties in good health. This chain links TRBV29-1 with TRBJ2-1; D gene unclear. The CDR3 sequence: CSVDTSSYNEQFF. CDR3 nucleotides: TGCAGCGTTGACACCAGCTCCTACAATGAGCAGTTCTTC.